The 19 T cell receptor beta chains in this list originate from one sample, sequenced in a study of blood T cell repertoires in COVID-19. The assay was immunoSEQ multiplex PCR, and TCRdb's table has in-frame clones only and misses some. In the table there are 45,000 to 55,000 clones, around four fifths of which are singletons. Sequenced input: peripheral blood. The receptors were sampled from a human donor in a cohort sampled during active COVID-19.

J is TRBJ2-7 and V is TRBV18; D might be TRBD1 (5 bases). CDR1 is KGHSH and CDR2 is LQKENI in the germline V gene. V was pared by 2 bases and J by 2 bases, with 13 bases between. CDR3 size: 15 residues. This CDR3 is CASSPRGSVAYEQYF. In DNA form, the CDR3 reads TGTGCCAGCTCACCAAGGGGTTCGGTGGCCTACGAGCAGTACTTC.

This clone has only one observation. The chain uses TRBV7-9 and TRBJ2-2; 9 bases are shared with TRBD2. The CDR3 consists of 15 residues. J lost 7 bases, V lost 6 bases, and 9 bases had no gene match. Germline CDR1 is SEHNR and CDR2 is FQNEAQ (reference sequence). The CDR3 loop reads CASRSHAGGNGELFF. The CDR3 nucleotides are TGTGCCAGCAGATCTCACGCGGGGGGGAACGGGGAGCTGTTTTTT.

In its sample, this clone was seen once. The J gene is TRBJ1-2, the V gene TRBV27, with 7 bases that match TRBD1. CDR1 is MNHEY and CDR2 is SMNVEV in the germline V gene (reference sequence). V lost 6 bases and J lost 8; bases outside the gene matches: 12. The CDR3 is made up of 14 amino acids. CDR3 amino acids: CASRGLGRGEGYTF. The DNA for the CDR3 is TGTGCCAGCAGAGGGCTGGGCAGGGGGGAAGGCTACACCTTC.

The CDR3 DNA follows: TGTGCCAGCAGCAAGAGGCAGGAGGACACCATATATTTT. Translation: CASSKRQEDTIYF. The chain uses TRBV3-1 (or the pseudogene TRBV3-2) and TRBJ1-3; D remains unclear. The ends were cut back, 5 bases at V and 8 bases at J, with 13 bases in the middle. The germline V gene has CDR1 LGHDT and CDR2 YNNKEL (reference sequence). This CDR3 has 13 residues.

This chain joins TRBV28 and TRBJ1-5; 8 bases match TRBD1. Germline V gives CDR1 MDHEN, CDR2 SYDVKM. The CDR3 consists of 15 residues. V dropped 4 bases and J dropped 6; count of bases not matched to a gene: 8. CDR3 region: CASSSLQGDSQPQHF. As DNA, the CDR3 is TGTGCCAGCAGTTCTCTACAGGGGGATAGTCAGCCCCAGCATTTT.

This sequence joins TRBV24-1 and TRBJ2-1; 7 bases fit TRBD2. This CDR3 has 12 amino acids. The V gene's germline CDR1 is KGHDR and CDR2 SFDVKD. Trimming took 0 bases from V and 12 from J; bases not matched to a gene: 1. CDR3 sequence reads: CATSDLKRGQFF. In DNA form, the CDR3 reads TGTGCCACCAGTGATTTGAAGCGGGGGCAGTTCTTC.

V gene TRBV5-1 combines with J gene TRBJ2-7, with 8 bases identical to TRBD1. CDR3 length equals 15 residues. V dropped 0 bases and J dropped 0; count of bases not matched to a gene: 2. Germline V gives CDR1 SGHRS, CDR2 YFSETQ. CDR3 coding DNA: TGCGCCAGCAGCTTGGGGACAGGGTTCTCCTACGAGCAGTACTTC. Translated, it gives CASSLGTGFSYEQYF.

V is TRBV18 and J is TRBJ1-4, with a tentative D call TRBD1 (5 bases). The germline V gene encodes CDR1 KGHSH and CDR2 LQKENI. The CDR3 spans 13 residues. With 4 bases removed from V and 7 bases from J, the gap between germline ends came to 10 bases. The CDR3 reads CASSRRGGEKLFF. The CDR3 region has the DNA TGTGCCAGCTCACGACGGGGGGGTGAAAAACTGTTTTTT.

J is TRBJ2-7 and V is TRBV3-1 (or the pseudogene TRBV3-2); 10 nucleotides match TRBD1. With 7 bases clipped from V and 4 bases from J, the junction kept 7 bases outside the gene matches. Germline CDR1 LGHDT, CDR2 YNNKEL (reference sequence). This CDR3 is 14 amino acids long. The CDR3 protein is CASTSRDRGYEQYF. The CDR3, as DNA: TGTGCCAGCACCTCTCGGGACAGGGGTTACGAGCAGTACTTC.

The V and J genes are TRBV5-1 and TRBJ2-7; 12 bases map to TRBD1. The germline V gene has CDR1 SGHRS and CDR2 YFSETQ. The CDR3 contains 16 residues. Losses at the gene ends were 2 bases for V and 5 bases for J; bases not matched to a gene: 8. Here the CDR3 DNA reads TGCGCCAGCAGCTTCTCGACCGGGACAGGGGGCAACGAGCAGTACTTC. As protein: CASSFSTGTGGNEQYF.

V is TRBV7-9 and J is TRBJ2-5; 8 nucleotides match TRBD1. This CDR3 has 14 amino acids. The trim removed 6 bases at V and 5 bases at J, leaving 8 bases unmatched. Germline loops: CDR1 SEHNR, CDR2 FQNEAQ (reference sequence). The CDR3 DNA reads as TGTGCCAGCAGTGGACAGGGTGCAGGCGAGACCCAGTACTTC. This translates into CASSGQGAGETQYF.

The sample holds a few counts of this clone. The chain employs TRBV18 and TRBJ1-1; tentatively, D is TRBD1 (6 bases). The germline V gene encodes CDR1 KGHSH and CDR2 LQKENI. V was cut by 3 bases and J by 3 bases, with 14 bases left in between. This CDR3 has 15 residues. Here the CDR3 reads CASSPLTGRDTEAFF. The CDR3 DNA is TGTGCCAGCTCACCCCTGACAGGTCGTGACACTGAAGCTTTCTTT.

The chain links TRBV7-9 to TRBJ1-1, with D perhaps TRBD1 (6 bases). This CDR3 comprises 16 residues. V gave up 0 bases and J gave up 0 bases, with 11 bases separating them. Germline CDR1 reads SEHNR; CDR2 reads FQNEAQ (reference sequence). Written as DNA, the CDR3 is TGTGCCAGCAGCTTAGCCGGCCGGGACATGAACACTGAAGCTTTCTTT. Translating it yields CASSLAGRDMNTEAFF.

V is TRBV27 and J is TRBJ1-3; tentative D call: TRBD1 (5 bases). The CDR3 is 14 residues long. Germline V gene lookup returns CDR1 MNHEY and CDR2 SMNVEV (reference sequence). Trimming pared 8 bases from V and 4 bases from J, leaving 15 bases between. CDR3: CASGPLGAGNTIYF. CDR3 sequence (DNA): TGTGCCAGCGGCCCACTTGGGGCCGGAAACACCATATATTTT.

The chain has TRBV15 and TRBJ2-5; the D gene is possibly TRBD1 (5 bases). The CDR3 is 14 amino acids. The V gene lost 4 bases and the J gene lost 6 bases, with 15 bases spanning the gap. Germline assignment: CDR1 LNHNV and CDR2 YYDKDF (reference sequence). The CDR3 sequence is CATSTRQTWKTQYF. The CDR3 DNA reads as TGTGCCACCAGCACCAGACAGACGTGGAAGACCCAGTACTTC.

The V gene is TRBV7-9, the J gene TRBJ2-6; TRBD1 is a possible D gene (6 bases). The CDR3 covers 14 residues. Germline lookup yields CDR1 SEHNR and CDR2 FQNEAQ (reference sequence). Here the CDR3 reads CASGVRSGANVLTF. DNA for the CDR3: TGTGCTTCAGGGGTGAGGTCCGGGGCCAACGTCCTGACTTTC.

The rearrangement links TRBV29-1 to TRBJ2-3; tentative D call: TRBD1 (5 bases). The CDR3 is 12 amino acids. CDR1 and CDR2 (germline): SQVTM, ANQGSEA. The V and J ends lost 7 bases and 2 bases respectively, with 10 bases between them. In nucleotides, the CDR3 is TGCAGCGGACAGACCCCCACAGATACGCAGTATTTT. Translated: CSGQTPTDTQYF.

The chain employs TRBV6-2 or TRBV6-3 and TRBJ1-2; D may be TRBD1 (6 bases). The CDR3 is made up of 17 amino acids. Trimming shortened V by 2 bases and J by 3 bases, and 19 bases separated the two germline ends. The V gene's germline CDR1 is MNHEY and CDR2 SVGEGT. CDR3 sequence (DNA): TGTGCCAGCAGTTACGTCAGGGGAAGTTGGCTTGACTATGGCTACACCTTC. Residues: CASSYVRGSWLDYGYTF.

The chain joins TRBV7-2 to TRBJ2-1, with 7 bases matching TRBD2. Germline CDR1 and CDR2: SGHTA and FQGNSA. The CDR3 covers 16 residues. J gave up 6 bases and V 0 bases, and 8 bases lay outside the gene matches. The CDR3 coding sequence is TGTGCCAGCAGCTTAGCGGGAGGGAGCGCTTCCAATGAGCAGTTCTTC. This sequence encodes CASSLAGGSASNEQFF.